This T cell receptor (beta chain) is from a study of T cells in localized non-small cell lung cancer (dated by TCRdb to 2020 to 2021). About the full investigation: Comparing tumors with uninvolved tumor-adjacent lungs, the study looked at the T cell repertoires of 236 patients with early-stage NSCLC. The cohort consisted of under 300 treatment-naive NSCLC patients whose localized lung tumors had been resected. Of the NSCLC patients, about 130 were male and some 97 were female, and the mean age was approximately 66 years. Broader findings and caveats from the paper: Uninvolved tumor-adjacent lung showed the highest T cell clonality, higher than tumor, which suggests more focused antigenic responses in the adjacent lung. Since the design was exploratory, TCR variables were selected using unadjusted p-values with no false-discovery rate correction. Because multi-region tumor sequencing was not done, intratumor heterogeneity could not be ruled out. Longer overall survival was associated with higher blood T cell density, whereas shorter survival was associated with higher adjacent-lung clonality. Of the top 100 tumor clones, a median of approximately 60 were detected in paired uninvolved adjacent lung; roughly 29 were also among that lung's top 100.

TCR beta CDR3 regions were sequenced from DNA using the immunoSEQ Assay. For the original study's pipeline: To compute T cell density, TCR beta template counts were normalized to usable DNA, which was estimated by amplifying housekeeping genes. Using the preseqR package, richness was estimated by extrapolating to 120,000 templates for tissue samples and 400,000 templates for PBMC samples. Clonality was taken to be one minus Pielou's evenness. To identify tissue-enriched TCRs, differential abundance testing was run on productive amino-acid clonotypes with a minimum total count of 5 and an alpha of 0.1. The Jaccard Index and the Morisita Overlap Index were used to measure repertoire overlap between compartments. GLIPH grouped TCR beta CDR3s together with public tetramer-defined viral CDR3s, and a viral motif had to include at least three viral sequences and show V-gene enrichment. TCRdb provides this immuneACCESS table in a form limited to in-frame rearrangements. Some clones are lacking; in checked studies, under half of them reflect an unresolved V gene, and why the rest are absent is not known. From that table come the V and J calls and clone size; the DNA was used to work out D and trimming. The table for this sample lists more than 950 clones; around 27% of them were counted only once. 10% to 15% of the sample is held by the ten biggest clonotypes.

At diagnosis, tumor, uninvolved tumor-adjacent lung and peripheral blood were collected and then preserved as a mix of FFPE and fresh-frozen material. This clone was counted only a few times. Its antigen target is currently unknown. No qualities accompany the bases; no much larger clone lies one base away. CDR1 SGHNT and CDR2 YENEEA were looked up in the germline V gene. Including the terminal cysteine and phenylalanine, the CDR3 comprises 14 residues. Only CDR3 DNA is held: 42 bases, read in frame from base 1. Trimming takes 5 bases from V and 7 bases from J, and the germline ends sit 17 bases apart.

This specimen was lung tumor tissue, taken before any cancer treatment. Recombination linked TRBV11-3 to TRBJ1-2; no D gene call is confident. This receptor was identified in a woman aged 40-70 years with stage I squamous cell lung carcinoma. The CDR3 protein sequence reads: CASSRPGREVGYTF. The DNA sequence is TGTGCCAGCAGCCGTCCAGGCCGGGAGGTTGGCTACACCTTC.